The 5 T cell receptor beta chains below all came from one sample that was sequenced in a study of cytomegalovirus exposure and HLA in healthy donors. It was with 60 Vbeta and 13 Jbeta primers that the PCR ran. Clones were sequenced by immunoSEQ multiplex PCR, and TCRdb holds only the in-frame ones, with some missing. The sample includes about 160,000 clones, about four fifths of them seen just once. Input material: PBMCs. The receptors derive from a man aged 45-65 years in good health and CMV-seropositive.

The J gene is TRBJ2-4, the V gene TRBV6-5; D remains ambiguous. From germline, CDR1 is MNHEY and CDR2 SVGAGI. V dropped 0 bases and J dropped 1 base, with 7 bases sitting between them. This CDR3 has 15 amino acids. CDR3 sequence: CASSYSGRAKNIQYF. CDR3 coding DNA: TGTGCCAGCAGTTACTCGGGCAGGGCCAAAAACATTCAGTACTTC.

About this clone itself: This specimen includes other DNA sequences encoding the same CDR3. The CDR3 region is CASSYSGAYEQYF. DNA for the CDR3: TGTGCCAGCAGTTACTCAGGGGCTTACGAGCAGTACTTC. This chain links TRBV6-6 with TRBJ2-7; TRBD1 is a possible D gene (5 bases). Trimming shortened V by 0 bases and J by 4 bases, and 7 bases separated the two germline ends. The length of the CDR3 is 13 residues. The germline CDR1 and CDR2 sequences are MNHNY and SVGAGI (reference sequence).

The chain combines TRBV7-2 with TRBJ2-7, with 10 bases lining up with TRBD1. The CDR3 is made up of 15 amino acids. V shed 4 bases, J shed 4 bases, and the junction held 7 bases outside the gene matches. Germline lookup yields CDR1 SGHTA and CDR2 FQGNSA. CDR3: CASSSQDRGSYEQYF. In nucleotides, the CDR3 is TGTGCCAGCAGCTCCCAGGACAGGGGGTCTTACGAGCAGTACTTC.

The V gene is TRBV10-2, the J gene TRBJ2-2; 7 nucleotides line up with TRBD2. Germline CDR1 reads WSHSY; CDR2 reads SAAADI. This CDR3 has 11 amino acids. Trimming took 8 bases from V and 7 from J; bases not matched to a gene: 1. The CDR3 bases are TGCGCCAGCCGGACTAGCGGGGAGCTGTTTTTT. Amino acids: CASRTSGELFF.

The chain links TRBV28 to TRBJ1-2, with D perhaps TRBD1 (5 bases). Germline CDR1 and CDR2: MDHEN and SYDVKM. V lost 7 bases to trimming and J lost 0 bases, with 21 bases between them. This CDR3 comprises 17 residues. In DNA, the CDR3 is TGTGCCAGCATCCAACAAAAAGGGGCAGCCGCTAACTATGGCTACACCTTC. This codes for CASIQQKGAAANYGYTF.